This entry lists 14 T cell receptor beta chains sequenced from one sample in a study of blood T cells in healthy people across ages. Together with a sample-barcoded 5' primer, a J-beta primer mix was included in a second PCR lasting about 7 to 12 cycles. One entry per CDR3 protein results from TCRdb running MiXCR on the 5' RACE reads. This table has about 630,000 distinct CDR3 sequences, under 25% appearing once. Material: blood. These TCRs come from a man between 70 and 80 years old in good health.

Here the CDR3 reads CASRGRDTDTQYF. In nucleotides, the CDR3 is TGTGCCAGCAGAGGCAGGGACACAGATACGCAGTATTTT. This chain connects TRBV6-8 to TRBJ2-3; possibly TRBD1 for D (5 bases). V dropped 6 bases and J dropped 2 bases, with 9 bases sitting between them. The CDR3 runs to 13 residues. In germline, CDR1 is MNHGY, CDR2 SAAAGT.

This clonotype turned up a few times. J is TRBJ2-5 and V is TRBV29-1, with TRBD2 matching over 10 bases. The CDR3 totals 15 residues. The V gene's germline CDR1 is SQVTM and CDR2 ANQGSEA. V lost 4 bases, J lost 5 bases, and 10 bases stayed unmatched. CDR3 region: CSVARAGGPGETQYF. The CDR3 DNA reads TGCAGCGTTGCTCGAGCGGGAGGGCCTGGGGAGACCCAGTACTTC.

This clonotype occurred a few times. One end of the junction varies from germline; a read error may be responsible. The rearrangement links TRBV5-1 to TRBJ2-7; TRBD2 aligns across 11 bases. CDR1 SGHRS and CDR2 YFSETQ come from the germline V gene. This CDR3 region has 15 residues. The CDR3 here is CASSPTSGRVYEQHF. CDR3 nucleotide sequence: TGCGCCAGCAGCCCTACTAGCGGGAGAGTCTACGAGCAGCACTTC.

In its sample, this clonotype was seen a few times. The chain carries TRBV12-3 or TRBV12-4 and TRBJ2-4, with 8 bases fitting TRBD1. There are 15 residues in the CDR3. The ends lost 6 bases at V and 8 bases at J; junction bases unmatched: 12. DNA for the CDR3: TGTGCCAGCAGCCGCTTGGCCCGACAGGGGCACATTCAGTACTTC. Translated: CASSRLARQGHIQYF.

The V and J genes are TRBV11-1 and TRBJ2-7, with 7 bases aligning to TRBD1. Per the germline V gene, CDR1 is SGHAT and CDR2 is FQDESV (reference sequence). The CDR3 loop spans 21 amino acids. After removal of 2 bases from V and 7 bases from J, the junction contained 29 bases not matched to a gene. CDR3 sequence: CASSLPKARTGLSLSTREQYF. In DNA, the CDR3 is TGTGCCAGCAGCTTACCGAAGGCAAGGACAGGATTGTCCCTCTCTACGAGAGAGCAGTACTTC.

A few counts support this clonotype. CDR3 nucleotide sequence: TGCGCCAGCAGCTTGGCAACCCGACAAGGCGGAAACACCATATATTTT. Protein: CASSLATRQGGNTIYF. The chain recombines TRBV5-1 with TRBJ1-3, with unresolved D. V was pared by 0 bases and J by 4 bases, with 14 bases between. The CDR3 runs 16 residues. CDR1 is SGHRS and CDR2 is YFSETQ in the germline V gene.

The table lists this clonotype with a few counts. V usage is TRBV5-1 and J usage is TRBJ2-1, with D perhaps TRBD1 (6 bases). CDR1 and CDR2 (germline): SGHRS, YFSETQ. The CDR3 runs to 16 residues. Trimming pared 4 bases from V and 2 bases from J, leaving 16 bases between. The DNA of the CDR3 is TGCGCCAGCAGCGATGCCCAGGGGCAGACCTACAATGAGCAGTTCTTC. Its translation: CASSDAQGQTYNEQFF.

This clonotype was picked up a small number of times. The CDR3 DNA reads TGCAGTGCTAGGTCCCTCTACGAGCAGTACTTC. It encodes CSARSLYEQYF. The chain recombines TRBV20-1 with TRBJ2-7; no definite D call. Trimming stripped 3 bases from V and 3 bases from J, with 6 bases between. The CDR3 has 11 residues. In germline, CDR1 is DFQATT, CDR2 SNEGSKA (reference sequence).

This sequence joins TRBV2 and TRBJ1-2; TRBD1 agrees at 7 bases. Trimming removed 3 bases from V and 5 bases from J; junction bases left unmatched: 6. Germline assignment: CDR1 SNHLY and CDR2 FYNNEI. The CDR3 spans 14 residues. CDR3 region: CASSDSGTVYGYTF. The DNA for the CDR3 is TGTGCCAGCAGTGATTCCGGGACAGTTTATGGCTACACCTTC.

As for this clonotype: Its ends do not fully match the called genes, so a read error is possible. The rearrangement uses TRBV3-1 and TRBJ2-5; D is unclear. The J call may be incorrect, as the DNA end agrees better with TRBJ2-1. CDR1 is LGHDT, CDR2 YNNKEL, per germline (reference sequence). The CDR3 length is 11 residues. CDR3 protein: CDSRAAHEQFF. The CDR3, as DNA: TGTGACAGCAGAGCCGCACATGAGCAGTTCTTC.

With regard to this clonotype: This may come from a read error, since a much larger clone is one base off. Here the CDR3 DNA reads TGTGCCAGCAGTGCCGGGACAGTCCAAGAGACCCAGTACTTC. This gives the protein CASSAGTVQETQYF. This chain links TRBV6-1 with TRBJ2-5; 7 bases match TRBD1. Germline values: CDR1 MNHNS, CDR2 SASEGT. After removal of 4 bases from V and 1 base from J, the junction contained 3 bases not matched to a gene. The CDR3 runs 14 residues.

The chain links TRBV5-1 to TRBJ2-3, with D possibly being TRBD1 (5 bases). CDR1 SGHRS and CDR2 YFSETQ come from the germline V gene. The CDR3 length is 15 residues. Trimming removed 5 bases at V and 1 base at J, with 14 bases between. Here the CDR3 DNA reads TGCGCCAGCAGTACCCAGGGTCTGGGCACAGATACGCAGTATTTT. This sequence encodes CASSTQGLGTDTQYF. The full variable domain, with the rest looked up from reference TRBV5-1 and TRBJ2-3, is KAGVTQTPRYLIKTRGQQVTLSCSPISGHRSVSWYQQTPGQGLQFLFEYFSETQRNKGNFPGRFSGRQFSNSRSEMNVSTLELGDSALYLCASSTQGLGTDTQYFGPGTRLTVL.

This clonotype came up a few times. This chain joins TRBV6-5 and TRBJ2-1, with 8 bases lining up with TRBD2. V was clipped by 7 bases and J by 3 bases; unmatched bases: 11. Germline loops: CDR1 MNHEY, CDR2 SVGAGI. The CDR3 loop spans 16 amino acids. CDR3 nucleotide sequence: TGTGCCAGCATGCGAAAGCGGGAGCTGAACTACAATGAGCAGTTCTTC. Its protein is CASMRKRELNYNEQFF.

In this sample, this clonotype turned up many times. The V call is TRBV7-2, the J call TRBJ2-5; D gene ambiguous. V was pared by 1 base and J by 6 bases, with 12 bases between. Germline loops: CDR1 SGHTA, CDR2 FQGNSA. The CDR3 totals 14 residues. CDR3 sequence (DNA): TGTGCCAGCAGCTTAGAGTTCTCCGGAAAGACCCAGTACTTC. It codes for CASSLEFSGKTQYF.